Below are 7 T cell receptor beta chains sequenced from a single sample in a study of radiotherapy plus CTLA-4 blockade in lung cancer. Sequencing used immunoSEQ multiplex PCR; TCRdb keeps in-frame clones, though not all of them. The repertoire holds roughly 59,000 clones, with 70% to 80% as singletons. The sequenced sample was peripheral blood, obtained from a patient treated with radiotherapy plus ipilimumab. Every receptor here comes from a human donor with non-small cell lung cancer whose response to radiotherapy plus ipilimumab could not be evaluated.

CDR3 sequence reads: CASSFGLAGPNEQFF. The CDR3 nucleotides are TGTGCCAGCAGCTTTGGACTAGCGGGACCTAATGAGCAGTTCTTC. The chain joins TRBV7-2 to TRBJ2-1; TRBD2 aligns across 12 bases. The V gene end was trimmed by 3 bases and the J gene end by 7 bases; junction bases not matched to a gene: 4. This CDR3 region has 15 residues. Germline lookup yields CDR1 SGHTA and CDR2 FQGNSA. Using reference TRBV7-2 and TRBJ2-1 for the parts outside the CDR3, the full variable domain is GAGVSQSPSNKVTEKGKDVELRCDPISGHTALYWYRQSLGQGLEFLIYFQGNSAPDKSGLPSDRFSAERTGGSVSTLTIQRTQQEDSAVYLCASSFGLAGPNEQFFGPGTRLTVL.

The CDR3 DNA follows: TGTGCCAGCAGCTTGGAACAGAACTATGGCTACACCTTC. Protein: CASSLEQNYGYTF. The chain couples TRBV5-4 to TRBJ1-2; no clear D. Germline V gives CDR1 SGHNT, CDR2 YYREEE (reference sequence). V was trimmed by 0 bases and J by 2 bases, leaving 5 bases between them. The CDR3 has 13 amino acids.

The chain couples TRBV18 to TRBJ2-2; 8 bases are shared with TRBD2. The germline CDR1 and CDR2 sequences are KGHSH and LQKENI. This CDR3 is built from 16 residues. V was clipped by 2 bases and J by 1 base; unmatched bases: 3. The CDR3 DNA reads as TGTGCCAGCTCACCATTTGCGGGAGGGAACACCGGGGAGCTGTTTTTT. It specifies CASSPFAGGNTGELFF.

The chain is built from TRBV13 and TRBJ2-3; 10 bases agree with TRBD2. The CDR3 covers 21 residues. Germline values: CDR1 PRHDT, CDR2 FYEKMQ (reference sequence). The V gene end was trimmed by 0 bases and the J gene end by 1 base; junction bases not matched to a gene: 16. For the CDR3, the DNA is TGTGCCAGCAGCTTAGGCTTCTCATGGCTAGCGGGAGTAATTGGCACAGATACGCAGTATTTT. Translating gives CASSLGFSWLAGVIGTDTQYF. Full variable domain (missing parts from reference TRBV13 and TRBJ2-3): AAGVIQSPRHLIKEKRETATLKCYPIPRHDTVYWYQQGPGQDPQFLISFYEKMQSDKGSIPDRFSAQQFSDYHSELNMSSLELGDSALYFCASSLGFSWLAGVIGTDTQYFGPGTRLTVL.

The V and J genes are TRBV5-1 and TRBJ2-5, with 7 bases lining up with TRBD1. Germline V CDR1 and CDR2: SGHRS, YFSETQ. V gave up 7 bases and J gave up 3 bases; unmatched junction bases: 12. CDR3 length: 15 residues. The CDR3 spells CASRARRQGEETQYF. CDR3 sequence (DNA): TGCGCCAGCCGCGCCCGACGACAGGGTGAAGAGACCCAGTACTTC.

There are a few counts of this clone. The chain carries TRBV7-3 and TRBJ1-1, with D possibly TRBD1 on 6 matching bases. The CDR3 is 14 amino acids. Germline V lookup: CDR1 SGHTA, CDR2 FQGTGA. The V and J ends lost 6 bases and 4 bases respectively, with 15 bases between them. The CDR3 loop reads CASRQGSPGTEAFF. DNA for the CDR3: TGTGCCAGCAGGCAGGGGTCTCCGGGCACTGAAGCTTTCTTT.

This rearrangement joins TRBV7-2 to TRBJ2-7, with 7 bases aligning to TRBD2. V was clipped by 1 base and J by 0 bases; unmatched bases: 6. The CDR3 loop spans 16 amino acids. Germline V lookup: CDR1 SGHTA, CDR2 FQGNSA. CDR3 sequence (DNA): TGTGCCAGCAGCTTAGGATCCGGGACTACCTCCTACGAGCAGTACTTC. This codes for CASSLGSGTTSYEQYF.